Listed here is a single T cell receptor beta chain. Its specificity is unknown. Trimming cost V 1 base and J 9 bases; bases outside gene matches: 1. This CDR3 is 12 amino acids long. Germline-derived CDR1 and CDR2 are SGHDT and YYEEEE. For the second PCR, which ran for roughly 6 to 12 cycles, a sample-barcoded 5' primer and a J-beta primer mix were used. From the 5' RACE reads, TCRdb called clonotypes with MiXCR, one entry per CDR3 protein. The sample shows 850,000 to 1,100,000 distinct CDR3 sequences, around two fifths of them seen only once. This sample is part of a study of blood T cells in healthy people across ages. General study results and limits: Diversity was higher, and naive CD4+ cells more numerous, in long-lived donors than in aged donors.

This chain joins TRBV5-6 and TRBJ1-5; TRBD1 matches at 7 bases. The sequence was obtained from a man in his late teens or twenties in good health. The sample consisted of blood. CDR3 in DNA: TGTGCCAGCAGCTTGAGGGGGCTGCCCCAGCATTTT. It translates to CASSLRGLPQHF.